The rows below give T cell receptor beta chains drawn from one sample of a study of vaccination and CD4 T cells after COVID-19. TCRdb re-called the PCR reads through MiXCR, storing one row per CDR3 protein. The repertoire holds more than 13,000 distinct CDR3 sequences, around a third seen once, with under 20% in the top ten. Their antigen targets remain unknown. Source material: cultured CD4+ T cells from blood. All receptors come from a human donor with COVID-19. Both conserved end residues are part of each CDR3. Fields, in order: CDR3 length, clone size, J gene, D gene, V gene, CDR3 DNA, CDR3 protein. The D gene is left open where the match is weak. Part of the rows lack a size; the others show once, few, many or a class for expanded clones.

CDR3 length: 15; clone size: .; J gene: TRBJ2-2; D gene: TRBD1; V gene: TRBV7-8; CDR3 DNA: TGTGCCAGCAGCTTAGATGTAGGGGGCGCCGGGGAGCTGTTTTTT; CDR3 protein: CASSLDVGGAGELFF
CDR3 length: 15; clone size: .; J gene: TRBJ2-3; D gene: TRBD2; V gene: TRBV9; CDR3 DNA: TGTGCCAGCAGCGTAGTCAGCGGGGGGATGGATACGCAGTATTTT; CDR3 protein: CASSVVSGGMDTQYF
CDR3 length: 16; clone size: .; J gene: TRBJ2-2; D gene: TRBD2; V gene: TRBV11-2; CDR3 DNA: TGTGCCAGCAGCTTAGTTTGGGGACTAAACACCGGGGAGCTGTTTTTT; CDR3 protein: CASSLVWGLNTGELFF
CDR3 length: 15; clone size: .; J gene: TRBJ1-5; D gene: .; V gene: TRBV6-5; CDR3 DNA: TGTGCCAGCAGCTACGATGGGGGGAGCAATCAGCCCCAGCATTTT; CDR3 protein: CASSYDGGSNQPQHF
CDR3 length: 15; clone size: .; J gene: TRBJ2-3; D gene: .; V gene: TRBV5-1; CDR3 DNA: TGCGCCAGCAGCTTGAGGGGGGTGGGGACAGATACGCAGTATTTT; CDR3 protein: CASSLRGVGTDTQYF
CDR3 length: 15; clone size: .; J gene: TRBJ1-2; D gene: .; V gene: TRBV7-8; CDR3 DNA: TGTGCCAGCAGCTTAGCCCTGACAGGAACCTATGGCTACACCTTC; CDR3 protein: CASSLALTGTYGYTF
CDR3 length: 17; clone size: .; J gene: TRBJ1-6; D gene: TRBD1; V gene: TRBV5-1; CDR3 DNA: TGCGCCAGCAGCAAAAGGGACAGGGTTACATTTAATTCACCCCTCCACTTT; CDR3 protein: CASSKRDRVTFNSPLHF
CDR3 length: 15; clone size: .; J gene: TRBJ1-2; D gene: .; V gene: TRBV6-1; CDR3 DNA: TGTGCCAGCAGCGCTCGAGAACAGGGCTCCTATGGCTACACCTTC; CDR3 protein: CASSAREQGSYGYTF
CDR3 length: 15; clone size: .; J gene: TRBJ1-4; D gene: .; V gene: TRBV15; CDR3 DNA: TGTGCCACCAGCAGAGACGGCGGAGTAGGGGAAAAACTGTTTTTT; CDR3 protein: CATSRDGGVGEKLFF
CDR3 length: 11; clone size: .; J gene: TRBJ2-3; D gene: .; V gene: TRBV7-2; CDR3 DNA: TGTGCCAGCAGCTTCTCTAGGGCGCAGTATTTT; CDR3 protein: CASSFSRAQYF
CDR3 length: 14; clone size: .; J gene: TRBJ1-6; D gene: .; V gene: TRBV19; CDR3 DNA: TGTGCCAGTAGTATAGTCGCCCGAGATTCACCCCTCCACTTT; CDR3 protein: CASSIVARDSPLHF
CDR3 length: 15; clone size: .; J gene: TRBJ2-2; D gene: .; V gene: TRBV4-3; CDR3 DNA: TGCGCCAGCAGCCAAGATCGTGCGCGTACCGGGGAGCTGTTTTTT; CDR3 protein: CASSQDRARTGELFF
CDR3 length: 14; clone size: few; J gene: TRBJ2-7; D gene: .; V gene: TRBV5-1; CDR3 DNA: TGCGCCAGCAGCTTGCACGGGACCTCCTACGAGCAGTACTTC; CDR3 protein: CASSLHGTSYEQYF
CDR3 length: 16; clone size: .; J gene: TRBJ1-5; D gene: .; V gene: TRBV18; CDR3 DNA: TGTGCCAGCTCACTACAAGGGGGACATAGCAATCAGCCCCAGCATTTT; CDR3 protein: CASSLQGGHSNQPQHF
CDR3 length: 16; clone size: .; J gene: TRBJ2-5; D gene: .; V gene: TRBV28; CDR3 DNA: TGTGCCAGCAGTTTAAGTACGTTCAAGGGGTCCGAGACCCAGTACTTC; CDR3 protein: CASSLSTFKGSETQYF
CDR3 length: 13; clone size: few; J gene: TRBJ2-7; D gene: .; V gene: TRBV24-1; CDR3 DNA: TGTGCCACCAGTGAACAGGGCCGTCTTGAGCAGTACTTC; CDR3 protein: CATSEQGRLEQYF
CDR3 length: 17; clone size: few; J gene: TRBJ1-2; D gene: TRBD1; V gene: TRBV19; CDR3 DNA: TGTGCCAGTAGTAATGGGTACGGGACAGGGCATGACTATGGCTACACCTTC; CDR3 protein: CASSNGYGTGHDYGYTF
CDR3 length: 12; clone size: .; J gene: TRBJ1-1; D gene: .; V gene: TRBV20-1; CDR3 DNA: TGCAGTGCTAGGGAAGGGTTCACTGAAGCTTTCTTT; CDR3 protein: CSAREGFTEAFF
CDR3 length: 15; clone size: few; J gene: TRBJ2-3; D gene: TRBD1; V gene: TRBV10-2; CDR3 DNA: TGCGCCAGTTATATAGGGACAGCTAGCACAGATACGCAGTATTTT; CDR3 protein: CASYIGTASTDTQYF
CDR3 length: 13; clone size: .; J gene: TRBJ2-5; D gene: .; V gene: TRBV30; CDR3 DNA: TGTGCCTGGAGTGATGGGGCCCTGGAGACCCAGTACTTC; CDR3 protein: CAWSDGALETQYF
CDR3 length: 12; clone size: few; J gene: TRBJ2-7; D gene: .; V gene: TRBV25-1; CDR3 DNA: TGTGCCAGCGACAGACAGTGCGGGGAGCAGTACTTC; CDR3 protein: CASDRQCGEQYF
CDR3 length: 15; clone size: .; J gene: TRBJ2-2; D gene: TRBD2; V gene: TRBV25-1; CDR3 DNA: TGTGCCAGCCGAGCGGGGGGGACGAACACCGGGGAGCTGTTTTTT; CDR3 protein: CASRAGGTNTGELFF
CDR3 length: 14; clone size: few; J gene: TRBJ1-3; D gene: .; V gene: TRBV20-1; CDR3 DNA: TGCAGTGCACAGGTGGGGGGGACGGGAAACACCATATATTTT; CDR3 protein: CSAQVGGTGNTIYF
CDR3 length: 14; clone size: .; J gene: TRBJ1-4; D gene: .; V gene: TRBV5-1; CDR3 DNA: TGCGCCAGCAGCTTGGGGGGGCTAGGTGAAAAACTGTTTTTT; CDR3 protein: CASSLGGLGEKLFF
CDR3 length: 15; clone size: .; J gene: TRBJ1-4; D gene: TRBD1; V gene: TRBV25-1; CDR3 DNA: TGTGCCAGCAGTTTACCAGGGGGATGGGGTGAAAAACTGTTTTTT; CDR3 protein: CASSLPGGWGEKLFF
CDR3 length: 20; clone size: .; J gene: TRBJ2-1; D gene: TRBD2; V gene: TRBV2; CDR3 DNA: TGTGCCAGCAGCCCCTCCCCCCGGACTAGCGGGCGAAGCTCCTACAATGAGCAGTTCTTC; CDR3 protein: CASSPSPRTSGRSSYNEQFF
CDR3 length: 14; clone size: few; J gene: TRBJ1-4; D gene: .; V gene: TRBV6-1; CDR3 DNA: TGTGCCAGCAAACAAACGTGGGGGAATGAAAAACTGTTTTTT; CDR3 protein: CASKQTWGNEKLFF
CDR3 length: 12; clone size: once; J gene: TRBJ2-2; D gene: .; V gene: TRBV18; CDR3 DNA: TGTGCCAGCTCACCACAGGCCGGGGAGCTGTTTTTT; CDR3 protein: CASSPQAGELFF
CDR3 length: 15; clone size: .; J gene: TRBJ1-6; D gene: .; V gene: TRBV6-4; CDR3 DNA: TGTGCCAGCAACTTACCGGGACGGAATAATTCACCCCTCCACTTT; CDR3 protein: CASNLPGRNNSPLHF
CDR3 length: 16; clone size: .; J gene: TRBJ2-1; D gene: .; V gene: TRBV12-3/TRBV12-4; CDR3 DNA: TGTGCCAGCAGTCAAGGGACCGCGAGCTCCTACAATGAGCAGTTCTTC; CDR3 protein: CASSQGTASSYNEQFF
CDR3 length: 15; clone size: .; J gene: TRBJ1-5; D gene: TRBD1; V gene: TRBV28; CDR3 DNA: TGTGCCAGCAGTTTAGGGGACAGGGACAATCAGCCCCAGCATTTT; CDR3 protein: CASSLGDRDNQPQHF
CDR3 length: 15; clone size: .; J gene: TRBJ1-1; D gene: TRBD1; V gene: TRBV5-1; CDR3 DNA: TGCGCCAGCAGCTCGTCGTGGACAGGGGGCACTGAAGCTTTCTTT; CDR3 protein: CASSSSWTGGTEAFF
CDR3 length: 14; clone size: few; J gene: TRBJ1-5; D gene: .; V gene: TRBV20-1; CDR3 DNA: TGCAGTGCCCCTCAGGGGAATAGCAATCAGCCCCAGCATTTT; CDR3 protein: CSAPQGNSNQPQHF
CDR3 length: 17; clone size: .; J gene: TRBJ2-1; D gene: TRBD2; V gene: TRBV20-1; CDR3 DNA: TGCAGTGCCTCGGCTATAGGGAGCGGGGGGGCCTACAATGAGCAGTTCTTC; CDR3 protein: CSASAIGSGGAYNEQFF
CDR3 length: 15; clone size: .; J gene: TRBJ1-5; D gene: TRBD1; V gene: TRBV10-3; CDR3 DNA: TGTGCCATCGGGGGGGAACAGGGGAGCAATCAGCCCCAGCATTTT; CDR3 protein: CAIGGEQGSNQPQHF
CDR3 length: 16; clone size: .; J gene: TRBJ1-2; D gene: TRBD1; V gene: TRBV12-3/TRBV12-4; CDR3 DNA: TGTGCCAGCAGTTTAGGTGGGACAGGGGGGAACTATGGCTACACCTTC; CDR3 protein: CASSLGGTGGNYGYTF
CDR3 length: 13; clone size: few; J gene: TRBJ2-7; D gene: .; V gene: TRBV7-2; CDR3 DNA: TGTGCCAGCAGCTCCGCCCCGGTACTGGAGCAGTACTTC; CDR3 protein: CASSSAPVLEQYF
CDR3 length: 14; clone size: large; J gene: TRBJ2-7; D gene: .; V gene: TRBV7-8; CDR3 DNA: TGTGCCAGCAGCTTAGGACCACAGACCTACGAGCAGTACTTC; CDR3 protein: CASSLGPQTYEQYF
CDR3 length: 15; clone size: .; J gene: TRBJ1-6; D gene: .; V gene: TRBV7-9; CDR3 DNA: TGTGCCAGCAGCGGTATCTCAGGGCAAAATTCACCCCTCCACTTT; CDR3 protein: CASSGISGQNSPLHF
CDR3 length: 16; clone size: .; J gene: TRBJ2-4; D gene: .; V gene: TRBV7-2; CDR3 DNA: TGTGCCAGCAGCTTAGCAAGCGCGTCGGCCAAAAACATTCAGTACTTC; CDR3 protein: CASSLASASAKNIQYF
CDR3 length: 14; clone size: .; J gene: TRBJ1-1; D gene: TRBD1; V gene: TRBV6-5; CDR3 DNA: TGTGCCAGCAGTTACCGGACAGGGAACACTGAAGCTTTCTTT; CDR3 protein: CASSYRTGNTEAFF
CDR3 length: 16; clone size: .; J gene: TRBJ1-3; D gene: .; V gene: TRBV4-1; CDR3 DNA: TGCGCCAGCAGCCGGTCCGAGTCGGGCTCTGGAAACACCATATATTTT; CDR3 protein: CASSRSESGSGNTIYF
CDR3 length: 15; clone size: .; J gene: TRBJ1-5; D gene: TRBD1; V gene: TRBV7-9; CDR3 DNA: TGTGCCAGCAGCTTGGGACAGCTGACGGGTCAGCCCCAGCATTTT; CDR3 protein: CASSLGQLTGQPQHF
CDR3 length: 16; clone size: few; J gene: TRBJ1-6; D gene: .; V gene: TRBV10-3; CDR3 DNA: TGTGCCACCAGTGTACCGCGAGGAGCAGATAATTCACCCCTCCACTTT; CDR3 protein: CATSVPRGADNSPLHF
CDR3 length: 14; clone size: few; J gene: TRBJ1-5; D gene: .; V gene: TRBV23-1; CDR3 DNA: TGCGCCAGCGCGCGTCCGGCGGGGACACAGCCCCAGCATTTT; CDR3 protein: CASARPAGTQPQHF
CDR3 length: 11; clone size: few; J gene: TRBJ1-2; D gene: .; V gene: TRBV28; CDR3 DNA: TGTGCCAGCACCTATGGGGTCGGCTACACCTTC; CDR3 protein: CASTYGVGYTF